The 32 T cell receptor beta chains given below trace back to one sample, sequenced in a study of blood T cell repertoires in COVID-19. Clones were read by immunoSEQ multiplex PCR, and TCRdb kept only the in-frame ones, dropping some. The sample has around 140,000 clones, roughly 89% seen once. Material for sequencing was peripheral blood. The receptor set was obtained from a man in his sixties with active or convalescent COVID-19.

This chain links TRBV24-1 with TRBJ2-1, with D perhaps matching TRBD2 (6 bases). Germline V gives CDR1 KGHDR, CDR2 SFDVKD. V was pared by 4 bases and J by 0 bases, with 12 bases between. The CDR3 loop spans 16 amino acids. CDR3 DNA sequence: TGTGCCACCAGTGACTATCTAGCGCCCTCCTACAATGAGCAGTTCTTC. As protein: CATSDYLAPSYNEQFF.

This chain connects TRBV25-1 to TRBJ2-2, with D hard to call. CDR1 is MGHDK, CDR2 SYGVNS, per germline. Trimming cost V 6 bases and J 1 base, with 6 bases left between them. The CDR3 is 13 amino acids. CDR3 region: CASRRQNTGELFF. CDR3 in DNA: TGTGCCAGCAGACGACAGAACACCGGGGAGCTGTTTTTT.

This clone occurred a few times. The chain is built from TRBV6-6 and TRBJ1-1, with 7 bases matching TRBD1. Germline V gene data show CDR1 as MNHNY and CDR2 as SVGAGI (reference sequence). Unmatched junction bases numbered 4, after V lost 2 bases and J lost 7 bases. There are 13 residues in the CDR3. CDR3 in amino acids: CASSYGRDSEAFF. The CDR3, as DNA: TGTGCCAGCAGTTACGGCCGGGACAGTGAAGCTTTCTTT.

The table lists this clone with a few counts. The genes are TRBV29-1 and TRBJ1-1; D is possibly TRBD1 (5 bases). The CDR3 is made up of 11 amino acids. Trimming cost V 5 bases and J 9 bases, with 13 bases left between them. Per the germline V gene, CDR1 is SQVTM and CDR2 is ANQGSEA. In DNA, the CDR3 is TGCAGCGTTTTGGTGGAGGGGAAAGCTTTCTTT. Protein product: CSVLVEGKAFF.

The chain recombines TRBV7-2 with TRBJ2-7; TRBD1 is a possible D gene (7 bases). Trimming removed 5 bases at V and 4 bases at J, with 15 bases between. This CDR3 has 14 amino acids. Germline V CDR1 and CDR2: SGHTA, FQGNSA. The CDR3 here is CASSQGGLGYEQYF. The DNA of the CDR3 is TGTGCCAGCAGCCAGGGGGGCCTGGGGTACGAGCAGTACTTC. The entire variable domain, with the rest obtained from reference TRBV7-2 and TRBJ2-7, is as follows: GAGVSQSPSNKVTEKGKDVELRCDPISGHTALYWYRQSLGQGLEFLIYFQGNSAPDKSGLPSDRFSAERTGGSVSTLTIQRTQQEDSAVYLCASSQGGLGYEQYFGPGTRLTVT.

The CDR3 is CASSVVGTSWETQYF. CDR3 coding DNA: TGTGCCAGCAGCGTAGTGGGGACTAGCTGGGAGACCCAGTACTTC. V gene TRBV9 combines with J gene TRBJ2-5; TRBD2 matches 9 bases. The CDR3 consists of 15 residues. The V gene end was trimmed by 0 bases and the J gene end by 5 bases; junction bases not matched to a gene: 5. Germline V lookup: CDR1 SGDLS, CDR2 YYNGEE.

The V gene is TRBV7-9, the J gene TRBJ1-6; 10 bases fit TRBD1. CDR3 length: 16 residues. With V trimmed by 4 bases and J by 5 bases, 5 bases remained unmatched. Germline V gene lookup returns CDR1 SEHNR and CDR2 FQNEAQ (reference sequence). The CDR3 reads CASSSWTGGDNSPLHF. CDR3 nucleotide sequence: TGTGCCAGCAGCTCTTGGACAGGGGGAGATAATTCACCCCTCCACTTT.

The chain recombines TRBV27 with TRBJ2-3; 8 positions agree with TRBD1. With V trimmed by 6 bases and J by 6 bases, 11 bases remained unmatched. Germline loops: CDR1 MNHEY, CDR2 SMNVEV (reference sequence). This CDR3 is 15 amino acids long. CDR3 region: CASSDRPGGKDTQYF. CDR3 sequence (DNA): TGTGCCAGCAGCGACCGGCCAGGGGGCAAGGATACGCAGTATTTT.

The chain is built from TRBV6-2 or TRBV6-3 and TRBJ1-2, with 8 nucleotides matching TRBD1. Losses at the gene ends were 5 bases for V and 8 bases for J; bases not matched to a gene: 7. In germline, CDR1 is MNHEY, CDR2 SVGEGT. The CDR3 loop spans 13 amino acids. CDR3 protein: CASSRQGSDGYTF. DNA of the CDR3: TGTGCCAGCAGTAGACAGGGGAGTGACGGCTACACCTTC.

This chain links TRBV6-2 or TRBV6-3 with TRBJ2-3, with D possibly TRBD1 on 5 matching bases. The CDR3 has 15 amino acids. Per germline, CDR1 MNHEY and CDR2 SVGEGT. V lost 2 bases, J lost 8 bases, and 17 bases lay in between. In DNA, the CDR3 is TGTGCCAGCAGTTACGATGGCCAGGGTGGTACTACGCAGTATTTT. Translation: CASSYDGQGGTTQYF.

This clone came up once. CDR3 sequence (DNA): TGTGCCAGCTCACCAACTAGCGGGGGTTCCTACAATGAGCAGTTCTTC. It yields the protein CASSPTSGGSYNEQFF. This sequence joins TRBV18 and TRBJ2-1; 11 bases map to TRBD2. Germline CDR1 and CDR2: KGHSH and LQKENI. This CDR3 comprises 16 residues. The ends lost 2 bases at V and 1 base at J; junction bases unmatched: 1.

The chain joins TRBV28 to TRBJ2-5, with 11 bases identical to TRBD2. Germline V gene data show CDR1 as MDHEN and CDR2 as SYDVKM. The ends lost 5 bases at V and 2 bases at J; junction bases unmatched: 4. There are 15 residues in the CDR3. The CDR3 nucleotides read TGTGCCAGCAGTAAACGGACTAGCGGGCAAGAGACCCAGTACTTC. It translates to CASSKRTSGQETQYF. The full variable domain, its missing parts supplied by reference TRBV28 and TRBJ2-5, is DVKVTQSSRYLVKRTGEKVFLECVQDMDHENMFWYRQDPGLGLRLIYFSYDVKMKEKGDIPEGYSVSREKKERFSLILESASTNQTSMYLCASSKRTSGQETQYFGPGTRLLVL.

The J gene is TRBJ2-7, the V gene TRBV11-3; perhaps TRBD1 as D (6 bases). V was cut by 5 bases and J by 2 bases, with 19 bases left in between. From germline, CDR1 is SGHNT and CDR2 YENEEA. The CDR3 is 16 amino acids. The chain's CDR3 is CASSPGVDRPPYEQYF. CDR3 nucleotides: TGTGCCAGCAGCCCGGGTGTGGACAGACCCCCCTACGAGCAGTACTTC.

The chain carries TRBV7-9 and TRBJ1-2; TRBD1 might be the D (5 bases). The CDR3 has 15 amino acids. V was pared by 4 bases and J by 5 bases, with 17 bases between. The germline gives CDR1 SEHNR, CDR2 FQNEAQ (reference sequence). In nucleotides, the CDR3 is TGTGCCAGCAGCTATGAAGGGGCTCAGGCTTATGGCTACACCTTC. It yields the protein CASSYEGAQAYGYTF. The entire variable domain, with the rest obtained from reference TRBV7-9 and TRBJ1-2, is as follows: DTGVSQNPRHKITKRGQNVTFRCDPISEHNRLYWYRQTLGQGPEFLTYFQNEAQLEKSRLLSDRFSAERPKGSFSTLEIQRTEQGDSAMYLCASSYEGAQAYGYTFGSGTRLTVV.

The gene calls are TRBV3-1 (or the pseudogene TRBV3-2) and TRBJ2-1, with 16 bases fitting TRBD2. Looked up from germline, CDR1 is LGHDT and CDR2 is YNNKEL (reference sequence). The trim removed 3 bases at V and 3 bases at J, leaving 5 bases unmatched. This CDR3 is built from 18 residues. The CDR3 region is CASSHTGTSGRDYNEQFF. As DNA, the CDR3 is TGTGCCAGCAGCCACACCGGGACTAGCGGGAGGGACTACAATGAGCAGTTCTTC.

This clone was recorded only once. V and J are TRBV11-3 and TRBJ2-1; the match to TRBD2 covers 11 bases. V was pared by 5 bases and J by 5 bases, with 5 bases of the junction left unmatched. The CDR3 has 15 amino acids. CDR1 and CDR2 (germline): SGHNT, YENEEA. Written as DNA, the CDR3 is TGTGCCAGCAGCCAGGGACTAGCGGAAGACAATGAGCAGTTCTTC. It is translated as CASSQGLAEDNEQFF.

V gene TRBV7-3 combines with J gene TRBJ2-3; D might be TRBD2 (6 bases). The germline V gene encodes CDR1 SGHTA and CDR2 FQGTGA. Trimming pared 2 bases from V and 1 base from J, leaving 10 bases between. This CDR3 region has 15 residues. CDR3 nucleotides: TGTGCCAGCAGCTTATTGCCGGGGGGCACAGATACGCAGTATTTT. This translates into CASSLLPGGTDTQYF.

The chain joins TRBV7-9 to TRBJ2-7; 7 positions match TRBD1. J lost 4 bases, V lost 4 bases, and 4 bases had no gene match. There are 13 residues in the CDR3. The germline V gene has CDR1 SEHNR and CDR2 FQNEAQ (reference sequence). CDR3 sequence (DNA): TGTGCCAGCAGCTATTCAGGGGGTTACGAGCAGTACTTC. Protein: CASSYSGGYEQYF.

The chain links TRBV6-5 to TRBJ1-5; D unclear. This CDR3 has 14 amino acids. From germline, CDR1 is MNHEY and CDR2 SVGAGI. Between the trimmed V and J ends, which lost 2 bases and 1 base, there was a span of 6 bases. CDR3 bases: TGTGCCAGCAGTTACGTCAGGAGCAATCAGCCCCAGCATTTT. This translates into CASSYVRSNQPQHF.

This clone was detected only once. This rearrangement joins TRBV7-2 to TRBJ1-1; 8 nucleotides agree with TRBD1. Germline lookup yields CDR1 SGHTA and CDR2 FQGNSA. The V segment lost 2 bases and the J segment 1 base; nucleotides outside the gene matches: 0. This CDR3 has 14 residues. Here the CDR3 DNA reads TGTGCCAGCAGCTTACAGGGGGCGAACACTGAAGCTTTCTTT. It is translated as CASSLQGANTEAFF.

V gene TRBV13 combines with J gene TRBJ1-1; 8 bases agree with TRBD1. CDR1 is PRHDT and CDR2 is FYEKMQ in the germline V gene (reference sequence). There are 14 residues in the CDR3. V lost 5 bases, J lost 3 bases, and 5 bases stayed unmatched. CDR3 coding DNA: TGTGCCAGCAGCCCCGGACAGGGAGACACTGAAGCTTTCTTT. Protein: CASSPGQGDTEAFF.

In this sample, this clone turned up once. The chain joins TRBV3-1 (or the pseudogene TRBV3-2) to TRBJ1-6; perhaps TRBD1 as D (6 bases). In germline, CDR1 is LGHDT, CDR2 YNNKEL (reference sequence). Trimming took off 3 bases at V and 5 bases at J, with 14 bases between the two ends. This CDR3 is built from 16 residues. The CDR3 here is CASSQLGQLDNSPLHF. Here the CDR3 DNA reads TGTGCCAGCAGCCAGCTGGGACAATTAGATAATTCACCCCTCCACTTT.

This chain links TRBV19 with TRBJ1-6; weak D call: TRBD1 (5 bases). V lost 1 base and J lost 9, with 10 bases in between. The CDR3 spans 14 residues. The V gene's germline CDR1 is LNHDA and CDR2 SQIVND (reference sequence). This chain's CDR3 is CASSIGGTTSPLHF. The DNA of the CDR3 is TGTGCCAGTAGTATAGGAGGGACTACTTCACCCCTCCACTTT.

CDR3 protein: CASSYPLAGEGDEQFF. In DNA form, the CDR3 reads TGTGCCAGCAGCTACCCCTTAGCGGGAGAGGGGGATGAGCAGTTCTTC. The genes are TRBV11-3 and TRBJ2-1, with 9 bases aligning to TRBD2. Trimming cost V 4 bases and J 8 bases; bases outside gene matches: 12. Per germline, CDR1 SGHNT and CDR2 YENEEA. The CDR3 has 16 amino acids. Variable domain in full (rest from reference TRBV11-3 and TRBJ2-1): EAGVVQSPRYKIIEKKQPVAFWCNPISGHNTLYWYLQNLGQGPELLIRYENEEAVDDSQLPKDRFSAERLKGVDSTLKIQPAELGDSAVYLCASSYPLAGEGDEQFFGPGTRLTVL.

The rearrangement joins TRBV7-3 to TRBJ2-5; perhaps TRBD1 as D (6 bases). The CDR3 has 15 residues. Germline loops: CDR1 SGHTA, CDR2 FQGTGA. The ends were cut back, 0 bases at V and 5 bases at J, with 13 bases in the middle. In DNA form, the CDR3 reads TGTGCCAGCAGCTTAACGTCAGGGGCCGGGGAGACCCAGTACTTC. Protein product: CASSLTSGAGETQYF.

The genes are TRBV28 and TRBJ1-4; D is unclear. The V end was cut by 5 bases, the J end by 7 bases, with 20 bases between. The CDR3 extends over 16 amino acids. Looked up from germline, CDR1 is MDHEN and CDR2 is SYDVKM. The CDR3 coding sequence is TGTGCCAGCAGTCCATCAGGACCCCTAGGAGGTGAAAAACTGTTTTTT. Protein: CASSPSGPLGGEKLFF.

V usage is TRBV28 and J usage is TRBJ2-7, with D possibly being TRBD2 (6 bases). V was trimmed by 6 bases and J by 0 bases, leaving 18 bases between them. Germline V gene sequence: CDR1 MDHEN, CDR2 SYDVKM. The CDR3 has 16 residues. This chain's CDR3 is CASRPLQIADSYEQYF. In DNA, the CDR3 is TGTGCCAGCAGACCCTTGCAAATAGCGGACTCCTACGAGCAGTACTTC.

The rearrangement joins TRBV10-3 to TRBJ1-1; D not certain. Trimming removed 3 bases from V and 1 base from J, with 6 bases in between. The germline CDR1 and CDR2 sequences are ENHRY and SYGVKD. The CDR3 totals 13 residues. The CDR3 loop reads CAISDVRNTEAFF. The CDR3 DNA reads as TGTGCCATCAGTGATGTCAGGAACACTGAAGCTTTCTTT.

This clone was counted once. CDR3 protein: CATSRGGREAPYGYTF. CDR3 nucleotide sequence: TGTGCCACCAGCAGAGGGGGGAGGGAGGCACCCTATGGCTACACCTTC. The rearrangement joins TRBV15 to TRBJ1-2; tentatively, D is TRBD1 (5 bases). Germline assignment: CDR1 LNHNV and CDR2 YYDKDF (reference sequence). Trimming removed 1 base from V and 4 bases from J, with 16 bases in between. This CDR3 region has 16 residues. Drawing the rest from reference TRBV15 and TRBJ1-2, the complete variable domain is DAMVIQNPRYQVTQFGKPVTLSCSQTLNHNVMYWYQQKSSQAPKLLFHYYDKDFNNEADTPDNFQSRRPNTSFCFLDIRSPGLGDTAMYLCATSRGGREAPYGYTFGSGTRLTVV.

This clone has just one count. The chain couples TRBV13 to TRBJ2-7; 7 bases map to TRBD1. Trimming removed 5 bases from V and 3 bases from J; junction bases left unmatched: 4. The CDR3 length is 13 residues. CDR1 PRHDT and CDR2 FYEKMQ come from the germline V gene (reference sequence). This CDR3 reads CASSGQVNYEQYF. CDR3 nucleotides: TGTGCCAGCAGCGGACAGGTTAACTACGAGCAGTACTTC. The variable domain in full, with the rest retrieved from reference TRBV13 and TRBJ2-7, is AAGVIQSPRHLIKEKRETATLKCYPIPRHDTVYWYQQGPGQDPQFLISFYEKMQSDKGSIPDRFSAQQFSDYHSELNMSSLELGDSALYFCASSGQVNYEQYFGPGTRLTVT.

The chain combines TRBV30 with TRBJ1-3; D remains ambiguous. CDR3 size: 11 residues. CDR1 is GTSNPN and CDR2 is SVGIG in the germline V gene (reference sequence). V shed 7 bases and J shed 0 bases, with 4 bases lying between them. CDR3 region: CAFLSGNTIYF. CDR3 sequence (DNA): TGTGCCTTCCTCTCTGGAAACACCATATATTTT.

This chain links TRBV5-6 with TRBJ2-3; possible D gene TRBD2, 6 bases. Trimming cost V 2 bases and J 4 bases, with 11 bases left between them. The CDR3 loop spans 14 amino acids. CDR1 and CDR2 from the germline V gene are SGHDT and YYEEEE. The CDR3 sequence is CASSFRLVPDTQYF. The CDR3 DNA is TGTGCCAGCAGCTTCAGACTAGTCCCAGATACGCAGTATTTT.